The clone carrying this T cell receptor beta chain was observed a single time. Antigen specificity is unknown. The PCR ran on 60 Vbeta and 13 Jbeta primers. Profiling relied on immunoSEQ multiplex PCR, and the TCRdb table lists in-frame clones only, not all of them. Here the sample spans about 110,000 clones, around 71% being singletons. The data belong to a study of cytomegalovirus exposure and HLA in healthy donors. The V gene's germline CDR1 is SGHNT and CDR2 YYREEE (reference sequence). The CDR3 covers 12 residues. V lost 4 bases to trimming and J lost 6 bases, with 8 bases between them. As for the donors, each was a healthy bone marrow donor. Study results and caveats: A list of about 180 TCR beta chains associated with cytomegalovirus was given. One variant, a missense change in DCLRE1C, was linked in a later analysis to TCR beta V- and J-gene trimming. In a later analysis, productive TCRs from donors in an Asian-associated ancestry cluster reportedly carried fewer N-insertions than the cohort mean.

This sequence joins TRBV5-4 and TRBJ2-4, with D possibly matching TRBD1 (5 bases). The receptor was isolated from a boy aged 5-17 years in good health and CMV-seronegative. Specimen: PBMCs. The CDR3: CASSDDRNIQYF. The CDR3 region has the DNA TGTGCCAGCAGCGACGACAGAAACATTCAGTACTTC.